The entry below gives a single TCR beta chain sequence along with its context. This record comes from a study of blood T cells in healthy people across ages. A second PCR of about 7 to 11 cycles used a sample-barcoded 5' primer and a J-beta primer mix. Template switching added a 12-random-nucleotide identifier to every cDNA molecule. TCRdb processed the 5' RACE reads anew with MiXCR; each CDR3 protein has one entry. The sample comprises more than 500,000 distinct CDR3 sequences, 25% to 30% of which are singletons, and approximately 17% rests with the top ten. The germline CDR1 and CDR2 sequences are SGHVS and FQNEAQ. This CDR3 contains 15 residues. V was clipped by 4 bases and J by 4 bases; unmatched bases: 5.

Sequenced material: blood. This TCR was sampled from a woman between 65 and 79 years old in good health. The rearrangement links TRBV7-8 to TRBJ2-5; 11 positions agree with TRBD2. Written as DNA, the CDR3 is TGTGCCAGCAGCTCTCTAGCGGGGGGCCTAGAGACCCAGTACTTC. As protein: CASSSLAGGLETQYF.